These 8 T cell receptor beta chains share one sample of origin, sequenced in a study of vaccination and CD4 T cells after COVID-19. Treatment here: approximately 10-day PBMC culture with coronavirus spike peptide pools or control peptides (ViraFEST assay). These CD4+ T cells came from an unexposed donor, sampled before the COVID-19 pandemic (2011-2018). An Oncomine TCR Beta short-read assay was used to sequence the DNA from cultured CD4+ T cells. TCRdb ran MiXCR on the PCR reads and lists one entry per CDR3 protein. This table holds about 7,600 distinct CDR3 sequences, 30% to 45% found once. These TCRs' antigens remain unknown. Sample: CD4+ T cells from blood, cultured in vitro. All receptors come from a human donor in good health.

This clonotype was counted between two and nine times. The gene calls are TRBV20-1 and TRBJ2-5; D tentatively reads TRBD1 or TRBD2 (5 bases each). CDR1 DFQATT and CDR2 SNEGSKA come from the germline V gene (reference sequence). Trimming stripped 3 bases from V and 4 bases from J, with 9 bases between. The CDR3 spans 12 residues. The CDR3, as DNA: TGCAGTGCTAGTTTCGGGGCAGAGACCCAGTACTTC. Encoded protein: CSASFGAETQYF.

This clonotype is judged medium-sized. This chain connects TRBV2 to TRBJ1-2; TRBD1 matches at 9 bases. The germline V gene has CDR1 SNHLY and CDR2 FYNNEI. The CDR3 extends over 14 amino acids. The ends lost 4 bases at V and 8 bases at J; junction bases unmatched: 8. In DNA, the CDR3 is TGTGCCAGCAGTGTTGAGGTGGGGACAGGGGGCTACACCTTC. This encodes CASSVEVGTGGYTF.

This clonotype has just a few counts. The CDR3 region is CASSEVRGGARTAYGYTF. As DNA, the CDR3 is TGTGCCAGCAGTGAAGTGAGGGGGGGCGCGAGAACCGCATATGGCTACACCTTC. The gene calls are TRBV6-1 and TRBJ1-2; D is perhaps TRBD1 (6 bases). Germline V CDR1 and CDR2: MNHNS, SASEGT. Trimming removed 1 base from V and 5 bases from J, with 23 bases in between. The CDR3 totals 18 residues.

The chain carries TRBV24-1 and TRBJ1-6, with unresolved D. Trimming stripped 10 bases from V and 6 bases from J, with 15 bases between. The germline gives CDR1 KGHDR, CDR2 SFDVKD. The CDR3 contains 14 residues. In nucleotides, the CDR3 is TGTGCCACGCAAGATGGGCGAACTAATTCACCCCTCCACTTT. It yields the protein CATQDGRTNSPLHF.

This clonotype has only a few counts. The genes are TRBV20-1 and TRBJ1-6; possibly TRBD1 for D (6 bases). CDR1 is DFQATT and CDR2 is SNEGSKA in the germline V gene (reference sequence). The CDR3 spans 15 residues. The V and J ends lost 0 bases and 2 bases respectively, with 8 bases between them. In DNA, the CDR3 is TGCAGTGCTAGAGAAGGACAGACCTATAATTCACCCCTCCACTTT. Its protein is CSAREGQTYNSPLHF.

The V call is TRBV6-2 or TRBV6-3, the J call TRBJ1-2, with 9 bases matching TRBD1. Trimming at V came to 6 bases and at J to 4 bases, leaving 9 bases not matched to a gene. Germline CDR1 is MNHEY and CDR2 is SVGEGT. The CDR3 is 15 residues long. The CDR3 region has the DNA TGTGCCAGCAGGCCCCACAGGGGGCGAATCTATGGCTACACCTTC. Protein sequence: CASRPHRGRIYGYTF.

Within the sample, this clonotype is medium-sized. The CDR3 loop is CAVPGLLPRISRYGYTF. CDR3 sequence (DNA): TGTGCCGTTCCGGGACTCCTACCCCGTATAAGCCGGTATGGCTACACCTTC. This rearrangement joins TRBV30 to TRBJ1-2; D may be TRBD1 (5 bases). CDR3 length equals 17 residues. Trimming stripped 8 bases from V and 5 bases from J, with 30 bases between. Germline V CDR1 and CDR2: GTSNPN, SVGIG (reference sequence).

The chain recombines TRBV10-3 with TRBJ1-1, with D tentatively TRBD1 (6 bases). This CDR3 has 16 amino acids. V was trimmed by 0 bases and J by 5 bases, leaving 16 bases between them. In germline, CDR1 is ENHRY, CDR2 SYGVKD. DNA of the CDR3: TGTGCCATCAGTGAGTCTAAGGGGGGAAGAGGTACTGAAGCTTTCTTT. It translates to CAISESKGGRGTEAFF.